One and the same sample provided the 28 T cell receptor beta chains below, sequenced in a study of T cell responses to AZD1222 COVID-19 vaccine. Profiled with immunoSEQ multiplex PCR; TCRdb holds only in-frame clones, not every one. The sample has 95,000 to 150,000 clones; 92% are singletons. The sequencing used peripheral blood, collected 28 days after the second AZD1222 dose. The receptors were sampled from an adult who received the AZD1222 COVID-19 vaccine.

The chain has TRBV4-1 and TRBJ1-5; possibly TRBD1 for D (6 bases). V dropped 1 base and J dropped 2 bases, with 6 bases sitting between them. CDR1 and CDR2 from the germline V gene are MGHRA and YSYEKL. The CDR3 consists of 14 residues. The CDR3 here is CASSQGQGNQPQHF. The CDR3 DNA follows: TGCGCCAGCAGCCAAGGACAGGGCAATCAGCCCCAGCATTTT.

This chain uses TRBV27 with TRBJ2-7, with D maybe TRBD2 (6 bases). CDR1 MNHEY and CDR2 SMNVEV come from the germline V gene (reference sequence). Trimming took off 5 bases at V and 4 bases at J, with 21 bases between the two ends. The length of the CDR3 is 16 residues. As DNA, the CDR3 is TGTGCCAGCAGTCCCCGGGGTCCCGGGGGATTATACGAGCAGTACTTC. Protein sequence: CASSPRGPGGLYEQYF.

The J gene is TRBJ2-1, the V gene TRBV24-1; tentatively, D is TRBD2 (7 bases). The germline V gene has CDR1 KGHDR and CDR2 SFDVKD. The V and J ends lost 5 bases and 10 bases respectively, with 26 bases between them. There are 17 residues in the CDR3. Here the CDR3 DNA reads TGTGCCACCAGTGCCAAAGGGGGGGTAAACGGTTTGCGAGAGCAGTTCTTC. Translated, it gives CATSAKGGVNGLREQFF.

The chain combines TRBV28 with TRBJ2-1; D is perhaps TRBD1 (6 bases). V gave up 5 bases and J gave up 2 bases, with 13 bases separating them. The CDR3 consists of 15 residues. Germline CDR1 is MDHEN and CDR2 is SYDVKM. The CDR3 region has the DNA TGTGCCAGCAGTCCGTACAGGGCCGCCTACAATGAGCAGTTCTTC. Amino acid sequence: CASSPYRAAYNEQFF.

The rearrangement links TRBV3-1 (or the pseudogene TRBV3-2) to TRBJ1-5; D is possibly TRBD1 (5 bases). The V and J ends lost 0 bases and 4 bases respectively, with 13 bases between them. This CDR3 has 16 amino acids. The germline V gene has CDR1 LGHDT and CDR2 YNNKEL (reference sequence). Here the CDR3 DNA reads TGTGCCAGCAGCCAAGATTCTTTCTGGGGGAATCAGCCCCAGCATTTT. Encoded protein: CASSQDSFWGNQPQHF.

This rearrangement joins TRBV2 to TRBJ2-2; D perhaps matches TRBD2 (6 bases). The V gene's germline CDR1 is SNHLY and CDR2 FYNNEI. CDR3 length: 13 amino acids. Trimming stripped 1 base from V and 7 bases from J, with 7 bases between. CDR3 nucleotides: TGTGCCAGCAGTGAAGGGGAGGACGGGGAGCTGTTTTTT. Residues: CASSEGEDGELFF. The full variable domain, in which reference TRBV2 and TRBJ2-2 provide the parts outside the CDR3, is EPEVTQTPSHQVTQMGQEVILRCVPISNHLYFYWYRQILGQKVEFLVSFYNNEISEKSEIFDDQFSVERPDGSNFTLKIRSTKLEDSAMYFCASSEGEDGELFFGEGSRLTVL.

This chain joins TRBV6-2 or TRBV6-3 and TRBJ2-3, with D possibly being TRBD2 (5 bases). In germline, CDR1 is MNHEY, CDR2 SVGEGT. The CDR3 is 18 amino acids. Trimming took off 0 bases at V and 0 bases at J, with 16 bases between the two ends. The CDR3: CASSYSIEGSYSTDTQYF. For the CDR3, the DNA is TGTGCCAGCAGTTACTCGATCGAGGGCTCTTATAGCACAGATACGCAGTATTTT.

V gene TRBV28 combines with J gene TRBJ2-7, with D unresolved. CDR3 length equals 11 residues. CDR1 and CDR2 from the germline V gene are MDHEN and SYDVKM. Trimming removed 1 base from V and 6 bases from J, with 4 bases in between. CDR3 DNA: TGTGCCAGCAGTTTATTTGGCGAGCAGTACTTC. Translation: CASSLFGEQYF. The full variable domain, with the rest looked up from reference TRBV28 and TRBJ2-7, is DVKVTQSSRYLVKRTGEKVFLECVQDMDHENMFWYRQDPGLGLRLIYFSYDVKMKEKGDIPEGYSVSREKKERFSLILESASTNQTSMYLCASSLFGEQYFGPGTRLTVT.

The J gene is TRBJ2-7, the V gene TRBV5-8, with D maybe TRBD2 (6 bases). The length of the CDR3 is 15 residues. Trimming shortened V by 3 bases and J by 1 base, and 14 bases separated the two germline ends. CDR1 and CDR2 from the germline V gene are SGHTS and YDEGEE. The CDR3 coding sequence is TGTGCCAGCAGCTCCGGGACTGTTGCGTCCTACGAGCAGTACTTC. Residues: CASSSGTVASYEQYF.

The chain combines TRBV3-1 (or the pseudogene TRBV3-2) with TRBJ1-5; no reliable D call. V lost 3 bases, J lost 0 bases, and 6 bases lay in between. From germline, CDR1 is LGHDT and CDR2 YNNKEL (reference sequence). The CDR3 is 14 amino acids. Here the CDR3 DNA reads TGTGCCAGCAGCCAGAGCTATAGCAATCAGCCCCAGCATTTT. Amino acid sequence: CASSQSYSNQPQHF.

The V gene is TRBV25-1, the J gene TRBJ1-4, with D possibly matching TRBD1 (5 bases). Trimming cost V 6 bases and J 4 bases, with 12 bases left between them. Germline CDR1 is MGHDK and CDR2 is SYGVNS. The CDR3 is 14 amino acids. The CDR3 DNA sequence: TGTGCCAGCAGCCCAGGGAACCTTAATGAAAAACTGTTTTTT. As protein: CASSPGNLNEKLFF.

The CDR3 spells CASSYGQKNTEAFF. In DNA form, the CDR3 reads TGTGCCAGCAGTTACGGACAGAAGAACACTGAAGCTTTCTTT. The chain couples TRBV3-1 (or the pseudogene TRBV3-2) to TRBJ1-1, with TRBD1 as a possible D gene (6 bases). Trimming took 6 bases from V and 1 from J, leaving 12 bases between them. Looked up from germline, CDR1 is LGHDT and CDR2 is YNNKEL (reference sequence). The CDR3 has 14 amino acids.

The chain employs TRBV7-9 and TRBJ2-7; a weak D match, TRBD2 (6 bases). Germline V gene sequence: CDR1 SEHNR, CDR2 FQNEAQ (reference sequence). The CDR3 has 14 residues. The V end lost 1 base, the J end lost 4 bases, and 11 bases lay between the germline ends. DNA for the CDR3: TGTGCCAGCAGCTTAGTCGCGACTAGTTACGAGCAGTACTTC. It encodes CASSLVATSYEQYF. Filled out from reference TRBV7-9 and TRBJ2-7, the complete variable domain reads DTGVSQNPRHKITKRGQNVTFRCDPISEHNRLYWYRQTLGQGPEFLTYFQNEAQLEKSRLLSDRFSAERPKGSFSTLEIQRTEQGDSAMYLCASSLVATSYEQYFGPGTRLTVT.

V is TRBV6-5 and J is TRBJ1-2; a possible D gene is TRBD1 (5 bases). Trimming left V 5 bases short and J 6 bases short, with 13 bases between. Per the germline V gene, CDR1 is MNHEY and CDR2 is SVGAGI. The CDR3 is made up of 13 amino acids. The CDR3 loop is CASSLQEGHGYTF. The CDR3 DNA reads TGTGCCAGCAGTCTCCAGGAGGGGCATGGCTACACCTTC.

The rearrangement uses TRBV7-2 and TRBJ1-1; no clear D gene. CDR1 and CDR2 from the germline V gene are SGHTA and FQGNSA. V lost 5 bases and J lost 7, with 17 bases in between. The CDR3 is 14 residues long. CDR3 DNA sequence: TGTGCCAGCAGCCCCCTGTGGAGTCTTGGTGAAGCTTTCTTT. Its translation: CASSPLWSLGEAFF.

CDR3 protein: CASIEGGETSTDTQYF. The CDR3 DNA is TGTGCCAGCATCGAAGGGGGGGAAACTAGCACAGATACGCAGTATTTT. The chain joins TRBV7-8 to TRBJ2-3, with D possibly matching TRBD2 (7 bases). The CDR3 runs to 16 residues. V was cut by 7 bases and J by 0 bases, with 17 bases left in between. Germline CDR1 and CDR2: SGHVS and FQNEAQ.

Written as DNA, the CDR3 is TGTGCCAGCAGCTCGAAGGCCTACGAGCAGTACTTC. Protein product: CASSSKAYEQYF. The rearrangement joins TRBV7-9 to TRBJ2-7, with D unclear. The V end lost 4 bases, the J end lost 2 bases, and 6 bases lay between the germline ends. Germline V gene lookup returns CDR1 SEHNR and CDR2 FQNEAQ (reference sequence). The CDR3 is 12 amino acids.

The rearrangement uses TRBV6-6 and TRBJ2-2, with TRBD1 matching over 7 bases. V lost 6 bases to trimming and J lost 6 bases; unmatched junction nucleotides: 7. This CDR3 comprises 14 residues. The germline CDR1 and CDR2 sequences are MNHNY and SVGAGI (reference sequence). CDR3 sequence (DNA): TGTGCCAGCAGGAGGGACAGTACCTCCGGGGAGCTGTTTTTT. Residues: CASRRDSTSGELFF.

This chain uses TRBV28 with TRBJ2-7, with D unclear. Germline CDR1 and CDR2: MDHEN and SYDVKM. This CDR3 contains 11 residues. The V gene lost 1 base and the J gene lost 6 bases, with 4 bases spanning the gap. Here the CDR3 DNA reads TGTGCCAGCAGTTTATCGGGCGAGCAGTACTTC. Translation gives CASSLSGEQYF.

A few counts support this clone. This chain connects TRBV7-2 to TRBJ2-5; the D is unclear. There are 14 residues in the CDR3. V shed 3 bases and J shed 2 bases, with 10 bases lying between them. Per the germline V gene, CDR1 is SGHTA and CDR2 is FQGNSA. CDR3 nucleotide sequence: TGTGCCAGCAGCTTTTTGGGTCTACAAGAGACCCAGTACTTC. Protein product: CASSFLGLQETQYF.

J is TRBJ2-7 and V is TRBV2; possible D gene TRBD1, 5 bases. V was pared by 3 bases and J by 5 bases, with 11 bases between. Looked up from germline, CDR1 is SNHLY and CDR2 is FYNNEI. The CDR3 is 13 residues long. The CDR3 nucleotides read TGTGCCAGCAGTGACAGGGCCCGGGACGAGCAGTACTTC. Protein: CASSDRARDEQYF.

There are a few counts of this clone. The chain has TRBV5-1 and TRBJ2-3; D not certain. Looked up from germline, CDR1 is SGHRS and CDR2 is YFSETQ. The V end was cut by 0 bases, the J end by 1 base, with 9 bases between. This CDR3 region has 15 residues. The CDR3 is CASSLGSPGTDTQYF. The DNA for the CDR3 is TGCGCCAGCAGCTTGGGATCGCCTGGCACAGATACGCAGTATTTT.

The V gene is TRBV18, the J gene TRBJ2-1; possible D gene TRBD2, 5 bases. Germline-derived CDR1 and CDR2 are KGHSH and LQKENI. The ends were cut back, 1 base at V and 5 bases at J, with 15 bases in the middle. The length of the CDR3 is 16 residues. The CDR3 DNA follows: TGTGCCAGCTCACCACGATTGCCTAGCCGGGACAATGAGCAGTTCTTC. As protein: CASSPRLPSRDNEQFF. The whole variable domain, filled in from reference TRBV18 and TRBJ2-1, reads NAGVMQNPRHLVRRRGQEARLRCSPMKGHSHVYWYRQLPEEGLKFMVYLQKENIIDESGMPKERFSAEFPKEGPSILRIQQVVRGDSAAYFCASSPRLPSRDNEQFFGPGTRLTVL.

The chain has TRBV5-1 and TRBJ1-3; D might be TRBD1 (5 bases). The CDR3 length is 15 residues. The germline CDR1 and CDR2 sequences are SGHRS and YFSETQ. Trimming shortened V by 1 base and J by 1 base, and 9 bases separated the two germline ends. CDR3 protein: CASSLFQGSGNTIYF. The CDR3, as DNA: TGCGCCAGCAGCTTGTTCCAGGGATCTGGAAACACCATATATTTT.

The J gene is TRBJ2-7, the V gene TRBV5-5; 9 nucleotides match TRBD2. The CDR3 is 16 residues long. The V gene end was trimmed by 1 base and the J gene end by 3 bases; junction bases not matched to a gene: 8. Per germline, CDR1 SGHKS and CDR2 YYEKEE (reference sequence). CDR3 region: CASSLFSRAGGYEQYF. The CDR3 DNA reads as TGTGCCAGCAGCTTGTTCTCGAGAGCGGGAGGCTACGAGCAGTACTTC.

This clone was counted once. The chain has TRBV4-2 and TRBJ1-4, with D unclear. The germline CDR1 and CDR2 sequences are LGHNA and YNFKEQ. The V end lost 1 base, the J end lost 0 bases, and 6 bases lay between the germline ends. There are 15 residues in the CDR3. CDR3 loop: CASSQGRATNEKLFF. The DNA for the CDR3 is TGTGCCAGCAGCCAAGGGCGGGCAACTAATGAAAAACTGTTTTTT.

The chain recombines TRBV5-1 with TRBJ2-1; weak D call: TRBD2 (5 bases). Germline V gene lookup returns CDR1 SGHRS and CDR2 YFSETQ. The CDR3 is made up of 15 amino acids. Trimming removed 5 bases at V and 0 bases at J, with 12 bases between. CDR3 protein: CASRQDFSSYNEQFF. The CDR3 coding sequence is TGCGCCAGCAGGCAGGACTTCAGCTCCTACAATGAGCAGTTCTTC.

This chain joins TRBV19 and TRBJ1-1, with 8 bases lining up with TRBD1. J lost 3 bases, V lost 8 bases, and 5 bases had no gene match. CDR3 size: 13 residues. Looked up from germline, CDR1 is LNHDA and CDR2 is SQIVND (reference sequence). The CDR3 sequence is CASYLTGDTEAFF. The CDR3, as DNA: TGTGCCAGTTATCTGACAGGGGACACTGAAGCTTTCTTT.